Below are 28 T cell receptor beta chains sequenced from a single sample in a study of T cell responses to AZD1222 COVID-19 vaccine. The repertoire was sequenced with immunoSEQ multiplex PCR; TCRdb's copy has only in-frame clones and lacks some. The data contain approximately 140,000 clones, roughly 90% of them singletons. This specimen consisted of peripheral blood, obtained 28 days after the second AZD1222 dose. The receptors shown here come from an adult who received the AZD1222 COVID-19 vaccine.

J is TRBJ2-5 and V is TRBV10-1; D unresolved. Trimming shortened V by 7 bases and J by 0 bases, and 12 bases separated the two germline ends. CDR3 length: 14 residues. Germline V CDR1 and CDR2: WNHNN, SYGVQD (reference sequence). The CDR3 coding sequence is TGCGCCAGCAACCAGGACGCCAACCAAGAGACCCAGTACTTC. This gives the protein CASNQDANQETQYF.

Only one count was recorded for this clone. The chain carries TRBV21-1 and TRBJ1-5; TRBD1 is taken as the D call from the table, unchecked against the DNA. TRBV21-1 is termed a pseudogene. CDR3 size: 16 residues. CDR3 in DNA: TGTGCCAGCAGCAAAGGGGGCAGGGATAGCAATCAGCCCCAGCATTTT. Encoded protein: CASSKGGRDSNQPQHF.

The chain joins TRBV27 to TRBJ2-3; a weak D match, TRBD1 (6 bases). This CDR3 has 15 residues. The ends were cut back, 6 bases at V and 1 base at J, with 14 bases in the middle. Germline lookup yields CDR1 MNHEY and CDR2 SMNVEV (reference sequence). CDR3 coding DNA: TGTGCCAGCAGGACATCAGGGGTCGGCACAGATACGCAGTATTTT. Amino acid sequence: CASRTSGVGTDTQYF.

Comments on this clone: The same CDR3 also results from other DNA sequences found in this sample. The chain is built from TRBV6-5 and TRBJ1-2, with D uncertain. This CDR3 has 11 residues. Germline loops: CDR1 MNHEY, CDR2 SVGAGI. V dropped 6 bases and J dropped 5 bases, with 7 bases sitting between them. CDR3 DNA sequence: TGTGCCAGCAGCCCGGGGTATGGCTACACCTTC. Encoded protein: CASSPGYGYTF.

This clone is a singleton in its sample. V usage is TRBV7-9 and J usage is TRBJ1-1; tentatively, D is TRBD1 (6 bases). V gave up 1 base and J gave up 4 bases, with 13 bases separating them. The germline V gene has CDR1 SEHNR and CDR2 FQNEAQ (reference sequence). This CDR3 is built from 15 residues. The CDR3 DNA is TGTGCCAGCAGCTTAGTGGAAGAAGGGGGCACTGAAGCTTTCTTT. This codes for CASSLVEEGGTEAFF.

CDR3: CASSDLAGEYEQYF. The CDR3 region has the DNA TGTGCCAGTAGTGATTTAGCGGGAGAATACGAGCAGTACTTC. J is TRBJ2-7 and V is TRBV19; 9 positions match TRBD2. With V trimmed by 5 bases and J by 4 bases, 6 bases remained unmatched. This CDR3 region has 14 residues. Looked up from germline, CDR1 is LNHDA and CDR2 is SQIVND (reference sequence).

In nucleotides, the CDR3 is TGTGCCAGCAGCTTCGCCAGGGCGGGCACTGAAGCTTTCTTT. Encoded protein: CASSFARAGTEAFF. The chain combines TRBV5-6 with TRBJ1-1; D is perhaps TRBD1 (5 bases). The V gene's germline CDR1 is SGHDT and CDR2 YYEEEE. The V and J ends lost 2 bases and 4 bases respectively, with 12 bases between them. CDR3 length: 14 residues.

The V gene is TRBV11-2, the J gene TRBJ2-2; tentative D call: TRBD1 (5 bases). CDR1 is SGHAT, CDR2 FQNNGV, per germline. V lost 4 bases and J 4 bases, leaving 13 bases between the germline ends. The CDR3 consists of 15 residues. The CDR3 DNA reads as TGTGCCAGCAGCTCGTTGTCAGGGCCCACCGGGGAGCTGTTTTTT. Its protein is CASSSLSGPTGELFF.

The rearrangement joins TRBV30 to TRBJ2-7; 7 nucleotides align to TRBD2. Per the germline V gene, CDR1 is GTSNPN and CDR2 is SVGIG (reference sequence). The CDR3 runs 12 residues. V gave up 0 bases and J gave up 12 bases; unmatched junction bases: 8. The CDR3 bases are TGTGCCTGGAGTGTGGGGGGGACGGTTTTGTACTTC. Translated: CAWSVGGTVLYF.

The chain couples TRBV25-1 to TRBJ1-4; D perhaps matches TRBD1 (6 bases). Trimming took 4 bases from V and 15 from J, leaving 21 bases between them. Germline V gene lookup returns CDR1 MGHDK and CDR2 SYGVNS. The CDR3 length is 14 residues. CDR3 in amino acids: CASSVSSVGGGMFF. CDR3 nucleotides: TGTGCCAGCAGTGTTTCCTCGGTGGGAGGGGGAATGTTTTTT.

V is TRBV4-1 and J is TRBJ2-7; the match to TRBD1 covers 7 bases. Germline trimming cut 1 base from V and 3 bases from J; bases unmatched to any gene: 12. This CDR3 contains 17 residues. In germline, CDR1 is MGHRA, CDR2 YSYEKL. The CDR3 here is CASSQGERGLLNYEQYF. The CDR3 DNA follows: TGCGCCAGCAGCCAAGGGGAAAGGGGGCTACTTAACTACGAGCAGTACTTC.

This clone occurred once. The chain uses TRBV14 and TRBJ2-7; 12 bases match TRBD2. Germline V gives CDR1 SGHDN, CDR2 FVKESK. V gave up 1 base and J gave up 7 bases; unmatched junction bases: 5. The CDR3 length is 15 residues. CDR3 coding DNA: TGTGCCAGCAGCCAAGGACTAGCGGGAGCCGGAGAGCAGTACTTC. It codes for CASSQGLAGAGEQYF.

The chain links TRBV10-2 to TRBJ1-1; D gene uncertain. This CDR3 comprises 13 residues. Germline-derived CDR1 and CDR2 are WSHSY and SAAADI. V shed 6 bases and J shed 7 bases, with 15 bases lying between them. CDR3 DNA sequence: TGCGCCAGCAGCCTCCGAGGAGATGGTGAAGCTTTCTTT. Translation: CASSLRGDGEAFF.

The J gene is TRBJ1-1, the V gene TRBV6-6; 8 positions match TRBD1. J lost 5 bases, V lost 4 bases, and 3 bases had no gene match. The CDR3 covers 13 residues. CDR1 is MNHNY and CDR2 is SVGAGI in the germline V gene (reference sequence). The CDR3: CASSSRTGTEAFF. The DNA of the CDR3 is TGTGCCAGCAGTTCGCGGACAGGGACTGAAGCTTTCTTT.

The chain carries TRBV5-6 and TRBJ1-3, with TRBD1 matching over 7 bases. The CDR3 runs 16 residues. V was clipped by 0 bases and J by 1 base; unmatched bases: 4. CDR1 and CDR2 from the germline V gene are SGHDT and YYEEEE. CDR3 region: CASSLVGGWSGNTIYF. The DNA of the CDR3 is TGTGCCAGCAGCTTGGTAGGGGGCTGGTCTGGAAACACCATATATTTT.

The genes are TRBV6-2 or TRBV6-3 and TRBJ2-1; TRBD2 might be the D (6 bases). The germline V gene has CDR1 MNHEY and CDR2 SVGEGT. The ends were cut back, 2 bases at V and 4 bases at J, with 12 bases in the middle. The CDR3 loop spans 15 amino acids. The CDR3 coding sequence is TGTGCCAGCAGTTACGGTAGCGGACGGTACAATGAGCAGTTCTTC. Translation gives CASSYGSGRYNEQFF.

The chain combines TRBV18 with TRBJ2-7; 8 bases map to TRBD1. V shed 1 base, J shed 5 bases, and the junction held 1 base outside the gene matches. CDR1 is KGHSH and CDR2 is LQKENI in the germline V gene. The CDR3 is 13 amino acids. CDR3 loop: CASSPRDRNEQYF. In nucleotides, the CDR3 is TGTGCCAGCTCACCACGGGACAGGAACGAGCAGTACTTC.

The chain uses TRBV18 and TRBJ1-5, with D hard to call. Trimming pared 0 bases from V and 5 bases from J, leaving 11 bases between. There are 15 residues in the CDR3. Germline assignment: CDR1 KGHSH and CDR2 LQKENI. For the CDR3, the DNA is TGTGCCAGCTCACCACCGTCAGGCGGAGATCAGCCCCAGCATTTT. The encoded protein is CASSPPSGGDQPQHF.

The chain combines TRBV2 with TRBJ1-1; D gene unclear. The V end was cut by 3 bases, the J end by 2 bases, with 7 bases between. The CDR3 contains 13 residues. CDR1 and CDR2 from the germline V gene are SNHLY and FYNNEI. Written as DNA, the CDR3 is TGTGCCAGCAGTGACAGCTACAACACTGAAGCTTTCTTT. Protein sequence: CASSDSYNTEAFF.

This chain uses TRBV5-4 with TRBJ2-5, with TRBD2 matching 13 bases. V was pared by 4 bases and J by 5 bases, with 5 bases of the junction left unmatched. Germline V gene lookup returns CDR1 SGHNT and CDR2 YYREEE (reference sequence). This CDR3 contains 15 residues. The CDR3 is CASSKGLAGRETQYF. Written as DNA, the CDR3 is TGTGCCAGCAGCAAGGGACTAGCGGGACGGGAGACCCAGTACTTC.

V usage is TRBV20-1 and J usage is TRBJ2-5, with unresolved D. Germline CDR1 and CDR2: DFQATT and SNEGSKA (reference sequence). CDR3 length equals 11 residues. Trimming took off 7 bases at V and 4 bases at J, with 10 bases between the two ends. CDR3 region: CSGAKPETQYF. The CDR3 region has the DNA TGCAGTGGGGCAAAACCAGAGACCCAGTACTTC.

The V and J genes are TRBV30 and TRBJ1-5; D gene unclear. Per germline, CDR1 GTSNPN and CDR2 SVGIG (reference sequence). This CDR3 comprises 13 residues. Trimming removed 2 bases from V and 1 base from J, with 6 bases in between. CDR3 sequence (DNA): TGTGCCTGGAGTTCCCGGAGCAATCAGCCCCAGCATTTT. Translated, it gives CAWSSRSNQPQHF.

The V gene is TRBV9, the J gene TRBJ2-1; D is possibly TRBD1 (6 bases). The germline V gene encodes CDR1 SGDLS and CDR2 YYNGEE. CDR3 length equals 16 residues. Trimming cost V 0 bases and J 8 bases, with 18 bases left between them. The CDR3 DNA reads as TGTGCCAGCAGCGTAGCGGGGACACCCTTGAGCGATGAGCAGTTCTTC. This translates into CASSVAGTPLSDEQFF.

The chain has TRBV24-1 and TRBJ2-5; D might be TRBD2 (6 bases). CDR3 length: 13 amino acids. Germline V gives CDR1 KGHDR, CDR2 SFDVKD. V lost 3 bases and J lost 3, with 7 bases in between. CDR3: CATSDGGEETQYF. The DNA for the CDR3 is TGTGCCACCAGTGATGGCGGGGAAGAGACCCAGTACTTC.

The chain combines TRBV14 with TRBJ1-2; no definite D call. The germline V and J ends were trimmed by 4 bases and 2 bases, with 8 bases remaining between them. CDR1 is SGHDN, CDR2 FVKESK, per germline. The CDR3 is made up of 13 amino acids. CDR3 bases: TGTGCCAGCAGCCCCCAGAAAAACTATGGCTACACCTTC. The encoded protein is CASSPQKNYGYTF.

This chain joins TRBV27 and TRBJ2-1; 9 bases are a match to TRBD2. V was pared by 7 bases and J by 7 bases, with 8 bases of the junction left unmatched. Germline CDR1 is MNHEY and CDR2 is SMNVEV (reference sequence). CDR3 size: 14 residues. The CDR3: CASKTGLASNEQFF. The DNA for the CDR3 is TGTGCCAGCAAGACGGGACTAGCTTCAAATGAGCAGTTCTTC.

This chain joins TRBV16 and TRBJ1-4, with TRBD1 as a possible D gene (6 bases). Germline V gives CDR1 KGHSY, CDR2 FQNENV. The CDR3 length is 15 residues. Deletions cut 0 bases from V and 5 bases from J, with 10 bases between. The CDR3 loop reads CASSQSRQGNEKLFF. The CDR3 nucleotides read TGTGCCAGCAGCCAATCGCGGCAGGGGAATGAAAAACTGTTTTTT.

The chain recombines TRBV21-1 with TRBJ1-1; TRBD1, the table's D call, lacks a check against the DNA. TRBV21-1 is shown as a pseudogene. The CDR3 sequence is 9 residues long. CDR3 bases: TGTGCCAGCAGCCCCCAGACTTTCTTT. Amino acid sequence: CASSPQTFF.